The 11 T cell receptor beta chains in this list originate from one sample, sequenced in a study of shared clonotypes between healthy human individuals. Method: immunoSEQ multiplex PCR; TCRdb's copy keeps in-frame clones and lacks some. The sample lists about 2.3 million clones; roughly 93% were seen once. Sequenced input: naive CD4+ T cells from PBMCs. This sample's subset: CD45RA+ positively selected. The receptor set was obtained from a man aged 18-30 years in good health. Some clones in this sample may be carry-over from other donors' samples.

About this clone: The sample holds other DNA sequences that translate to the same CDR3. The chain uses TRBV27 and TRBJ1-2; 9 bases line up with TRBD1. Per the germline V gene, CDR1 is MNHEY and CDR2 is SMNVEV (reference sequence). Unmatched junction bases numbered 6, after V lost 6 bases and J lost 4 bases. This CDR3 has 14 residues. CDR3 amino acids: CASSSPGQGYGYTF. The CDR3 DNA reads TGTGCCAGCAGCTCACCGGGACAGGGCTATGGCTACACCTTC.

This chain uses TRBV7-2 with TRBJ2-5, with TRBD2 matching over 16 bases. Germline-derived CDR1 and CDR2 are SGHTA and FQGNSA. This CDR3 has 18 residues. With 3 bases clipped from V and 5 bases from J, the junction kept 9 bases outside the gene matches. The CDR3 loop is CASSLGLAGGPVRETQYF. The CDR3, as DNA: TGTGCCAGCAGCTTGGGACTAGCGGGAGGGCCAGTCAGGGAGACCCAGTACTTC.

The CDR3 DNA reads as TGTGCCAGCAGCTGGGCAGCAGAGGACAACGAGCAGTACTTC. Encoded protein: CASSWAAEDNEQYF. The chain combines TRBV6-6 with TRBJ2-7, with a tentative D call TRBD1 (5 bases). CDR1 is MNHNY and CDR2 is SVGAGI in the germline V gene (reference sequence). V shed 6 bases and J shed 5 bases, with 17 bases lying between them. This CDR3 region has 14 residues.

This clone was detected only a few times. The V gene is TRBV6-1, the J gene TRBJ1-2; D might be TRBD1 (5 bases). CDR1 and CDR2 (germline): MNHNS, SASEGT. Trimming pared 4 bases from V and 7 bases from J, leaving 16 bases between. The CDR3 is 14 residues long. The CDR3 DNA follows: TGTGCCAGCAGTGCTCCGGGACGCCTAGGTGGCTACACCTTC. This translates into CASSAPGRLGGYTF.

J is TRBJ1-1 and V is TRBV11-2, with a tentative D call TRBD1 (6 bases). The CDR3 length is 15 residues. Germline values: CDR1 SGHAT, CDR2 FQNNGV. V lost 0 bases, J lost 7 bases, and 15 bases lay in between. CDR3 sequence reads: CASSLDPQGLGEAFF. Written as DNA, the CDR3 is TGTGCCAGCAGCTTAGATCCCCAGGGGTTGGGTGAAGCTTTCTTT.

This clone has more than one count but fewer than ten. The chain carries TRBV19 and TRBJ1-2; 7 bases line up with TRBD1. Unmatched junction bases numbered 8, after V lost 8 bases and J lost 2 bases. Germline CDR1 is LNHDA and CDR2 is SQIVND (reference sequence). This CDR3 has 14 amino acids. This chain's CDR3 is CASWGDSRNYGYTF. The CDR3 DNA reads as TGTGCCAGTTGGGGGGACAGTAGGAACTATGGCTACACCTTC.

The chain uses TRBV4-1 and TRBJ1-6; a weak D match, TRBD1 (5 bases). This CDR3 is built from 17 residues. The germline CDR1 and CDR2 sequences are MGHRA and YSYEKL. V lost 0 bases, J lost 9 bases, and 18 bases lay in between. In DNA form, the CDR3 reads TGCGCCAGCAGCCAAGAAGTCCCTGGGGCTCTCGGTTCACCCCTCCACTTT. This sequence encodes CASSQEVPGALGSPLHF.

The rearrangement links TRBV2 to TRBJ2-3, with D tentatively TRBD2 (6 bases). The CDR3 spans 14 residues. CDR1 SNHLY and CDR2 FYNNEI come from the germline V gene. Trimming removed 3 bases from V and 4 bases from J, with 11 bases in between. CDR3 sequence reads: CASSEDGGPDTQYF. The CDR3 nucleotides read TGTGCCAGCAGTGAGGACGGAGGGCCAGATACGCAGTATTTT.

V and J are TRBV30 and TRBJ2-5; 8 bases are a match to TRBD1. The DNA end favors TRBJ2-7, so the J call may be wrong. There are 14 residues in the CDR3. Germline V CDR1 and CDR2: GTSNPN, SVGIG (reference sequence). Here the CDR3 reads CAWRGTGANYEQYF. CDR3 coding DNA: TGTGCCTGGAGGGGGACAGGCGCAAACTACGAGCAGTACTTC.

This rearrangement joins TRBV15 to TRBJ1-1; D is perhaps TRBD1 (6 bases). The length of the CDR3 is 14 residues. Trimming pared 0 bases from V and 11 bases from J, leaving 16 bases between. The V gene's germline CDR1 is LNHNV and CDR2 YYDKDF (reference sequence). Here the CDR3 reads CATSRDLPEGGAFF. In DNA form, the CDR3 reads TGTGCCACCAGCAGAGATCTACCGGAAGGGGGTGCTTTCTTT.

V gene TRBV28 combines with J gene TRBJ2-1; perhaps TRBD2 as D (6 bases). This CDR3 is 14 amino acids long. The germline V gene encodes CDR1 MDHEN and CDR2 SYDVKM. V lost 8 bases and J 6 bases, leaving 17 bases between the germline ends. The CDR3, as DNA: TGTGCCAGCTCCCGACTAGATAATAGCAATGAGCAGTTCTTC. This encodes CASSRLDNSNEQFF. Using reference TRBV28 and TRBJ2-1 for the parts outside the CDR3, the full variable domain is DVKVTQSSRYLVKRTGEKVFLECVQDMDHENMFWYRQDPGLGLRLIYFSYDVKMKEKGDIPEGYSVSREKKERFSLILESASTNQTSMYLCASSRLDNSNEQFFGPGTRLTVL.